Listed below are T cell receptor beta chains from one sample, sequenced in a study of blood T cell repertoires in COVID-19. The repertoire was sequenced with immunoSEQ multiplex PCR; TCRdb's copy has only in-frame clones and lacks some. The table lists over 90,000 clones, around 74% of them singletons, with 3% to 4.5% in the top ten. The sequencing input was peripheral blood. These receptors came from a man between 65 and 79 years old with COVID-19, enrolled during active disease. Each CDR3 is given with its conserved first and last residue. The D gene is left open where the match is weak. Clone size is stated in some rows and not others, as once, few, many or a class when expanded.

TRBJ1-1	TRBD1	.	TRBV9	CASSPDRAGNTEAFF	TGTGCCAGCAGCCCGGACAGGGCGGGGAACACTGAAGCTTTCTTT
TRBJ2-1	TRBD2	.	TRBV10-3	CAISDFGRGGNEQFF	TGTGCCATCAGTGATTTCGGGAGGGGCGGGAATGAGCAGTTCTTC
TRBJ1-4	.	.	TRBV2	CASRLNEKLFF	TGTGCCAGCAGATTAAATGAAAAACTGTTTTTT
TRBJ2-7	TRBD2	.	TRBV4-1	CASSHISGRIYEQYF	TGCGCCAGCAGCCACATTAGCGGGAGGATTTACGAGCAGTACTTC
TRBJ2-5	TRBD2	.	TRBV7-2	CASSFRLAGGPPGETQYF	TGTGCCAGCAGCTTTCGACTAGCGGGAGGGCCTCCGGGGGAGACCCAGTACTTC
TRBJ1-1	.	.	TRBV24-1	CATREAGASNTEAFF	TGTGCCACCAGGGAGGCAGGGGCCTCGAACACTGAAGCTTTCTTT
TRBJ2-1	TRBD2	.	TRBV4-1	CASSLRTSGSPPFF	TGCGCCAGCAGCCTCCGGACTAGCGGGAGCCCCCCGTTCTTC
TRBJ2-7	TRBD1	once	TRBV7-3	CASSPAPGTGSYEQYF	TGTGCCAGCAGCCCGGCCCCCGGGACAGGGTCATACGAGCAGTACTTC
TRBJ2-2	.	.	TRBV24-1	CATSDLQGSTGELFF	TGTGCCACCAGTGACTTGCAGGGGAGTACCGGGGAGCTGTTTTTT
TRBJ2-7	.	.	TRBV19	CASSIGRGTYEQYF	TGTGCCAGTAGTATAGGGAGGGGAACCTACGAGCAGTACTTC
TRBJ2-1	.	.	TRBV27	CASSSHDGGNEQFF	TGTGCCAGCAGTTCCCATGACGGGGGCAATGAGCAGTTCTTC
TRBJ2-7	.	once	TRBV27	CASSLRPGTYEQYF	TGTGCCAGCAGTCTTAGGCCCGGGACCTACGAGCAGTACTTC
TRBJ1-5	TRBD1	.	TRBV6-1	CASSEQGDQPQHF	TGTGCCAGCAGTGAACAGGGGGATCAGCCCCAGCATTTT
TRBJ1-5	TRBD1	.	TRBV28	CASSGGDRNGGQPQHF	TGTGCCAGCAGTGGTGGGGACAGGAACGGGGGTCAGCCCCAGCATTTT
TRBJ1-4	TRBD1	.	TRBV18	CASSSQGGATNEKLFF	TGTGCCAGCTCTTCCCAGGGGGGTGCAACTAATGAAAAACTGTTTTTT
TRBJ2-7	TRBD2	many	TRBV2	CASSERQRELYEQYF	TGTGCCAGCAGTGAACGTCAGCGGGAGCTTTACGAGCAGTACTTC
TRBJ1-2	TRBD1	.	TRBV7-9	CASRYSGTEGLGGYTF	TGTGCCAGCAGGTACTCCGGGACAGAGGGTCTAGGTGGCTACACCTTC
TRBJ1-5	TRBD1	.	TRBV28	CASSFIPRTGETPNQPQHF	TGTGCCAGCAGTTTTATTCCCAGGACAGGCGAAACCCCGAATCAGCCCCAGCATTTT
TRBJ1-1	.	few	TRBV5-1	CASSLQALTRAGTEAFF	TGCGCCAGCAGCCTACAAGCCCTAACTAGGGCGGGGACTGAAGCTTTCTTT
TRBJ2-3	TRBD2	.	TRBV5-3	CARTRGKRTDTQYF	TGTGCCAGAACGCGGGGGAAACGCACAGATACGCAGTATTTT
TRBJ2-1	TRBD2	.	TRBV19	CASSKWGGPKLGSYNEQFF	TGTGCCAGTAGTAAATGGGGGGGACCAAAACTAGGCTCCTACAATGAGCAGTTCTTC
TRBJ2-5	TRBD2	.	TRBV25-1	CASNSGRDPMYF	TGTGCCAGCAATAGCGGGAGGGACCCTATGTACTTC
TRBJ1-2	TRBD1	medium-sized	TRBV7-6	CASSRTGEGYTF	TGTGCCAGCAGCAGAACAGGGGAAGGCTACACCTTC
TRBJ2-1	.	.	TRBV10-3	CAITVPGGNEQFF	TGTGCCATCACGGTCCCCGGGGGAAATGAGCAGTTCTTC
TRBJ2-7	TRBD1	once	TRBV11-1	CASSLDLGQIYEQYF	TGTGCCAGCAGCTTAGATTTGGGACAGATCTACGAGCAGTACTTC